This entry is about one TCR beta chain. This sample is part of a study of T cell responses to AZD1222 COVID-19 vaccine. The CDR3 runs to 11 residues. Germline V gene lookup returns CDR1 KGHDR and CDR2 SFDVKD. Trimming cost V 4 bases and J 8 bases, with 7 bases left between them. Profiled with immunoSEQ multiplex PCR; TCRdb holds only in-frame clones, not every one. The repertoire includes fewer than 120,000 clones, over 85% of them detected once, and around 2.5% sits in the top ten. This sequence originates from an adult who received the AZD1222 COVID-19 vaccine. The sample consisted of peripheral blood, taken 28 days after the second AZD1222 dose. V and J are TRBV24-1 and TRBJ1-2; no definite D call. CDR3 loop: CATSEGSGYTF. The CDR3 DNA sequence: TGTGCCACCAGTGAGGGCTCAGGCTACACCTTC.